This TCR beta chain was profiled in a study of blood T cell repertoires in COVID-19. On the study more broadly: Samples of COVID-19 (acute and convalescent) were obtained from the United States, Italy and Spain.

The ends lost 7 bases at V and 1 base at J; junction bases unmatched: 11. The CDR3 totals 18 residues. Germline lookup yields CDR1 LNHNV and CDR2 YYDKDF (reference sequence). Sequenced by immunoSEQ multiplex PCR; TCRdb stores in-frame clones only, minus some. The sample contains 220,000 or so clones, more than 85% of which appear only once. The rearrangement joins TRBV15 to TRBJ2-3; 13 bases align to TRBD2. Sample: peripheral blood. The clonotype comes from a man aged 60 to 75 with COVID-19, enrolled during active disease. CDR3 region: CATTEGLAGSRGTDTQYF. The CDR3 region has the DNA TGTGCCACCACCGAGGGACTAGCGGGGTCTAGGGGCACAGATACGCAGTATTTT.